This record looks at one T cell receptor (beta chain) sequence and its context. Its antigen is as yet unknown. The assay was immunoSEQ multiplex PCR, and TCRdb's table has in-frame clones only and misses some. The sample holds tens of thousands of clones; 88% are singletons and the top ten take around 2%. The sample originates from a study of OX40 agonist ivuxolimab in advanced cancers. Across the whole study: Across the patients, intravenous ivuxolimab was delivered every 2 weeks at 0.01 to 10 mg/kg. The study's findings and limits: Some of the lowest clonal expansion was seen in partial responders at 0.1-3.0 mg/kg.

Germline V gives CDR1 MDHEN, CDR2 SYDVKM. V shed 2 bases, J shed 7 bases, and the junction held 7 bases outside the gene matches. This CDR3 has 14 residues. This chain connects TRBV28 to TRBJ2-7; 8 bases match TRBD2. The TCR sequence derives from an adult with an advanced solid tumor such as melanoma, head and neck, liver or kidney cancer. This specimen was CD4+ or CD8+ T cells sorted from blood, taken in a trial of the OX40 agonist ivuxolimab. The DNA for the CDR3 is TGTGCCAGCAGTTTAAACGGGAGGGCCGATGAGCAGTACTTC. As protein: CASSLNGRADEQYF. The whole variable domain, filled in from reference TRBV28 and TRBJ2-7, reads DVKVTQSSRYLVKRTGEKVFLECVQDMDHENMFWYRQDPGLGLRLIYFSYDVKMKEKGDIPEGYSVSREKKERFSLILESASTNQTSMYLCASSLNGRADEQYFGPGTRLTVT.